The sequence of this TCR beta chain was determined in a study of human T cells and chemical hapten exposure. Study in general: Per-sample TCR yields varied mainly from small pooled library volume differences.

The time point was: patch test 1, 2 weeks after DPC sensitization. Treatment denoted: therapeutic diphenylcyclopropenone sensitization with weekly scalp DPC. MiXCR, applied by TCRdb to the RACE reads, yields one record per CDR3 protein. The table shows just under 350,000 distinct CDR3 sequences, with approximately 6.3% occurring only once. Germline V CDR1 and CDR2: LGHNA, YNFKEQ. The CDR3 has 13 residues. With 0 bases removed from V and 13 bases from J, the gap between germline ends came to 13 bases. Sequences were derived from whole blood, sampled in connection with sensitization to the hapten diphenylcyclopropenone (DPC). This TCR was recovered from a woman aged 18-35 years with alopecia areata. Some clones in this sample may be carry-over from other donors' samples. V usage is TRBV4-2 and J usage is TRBJ2-1; possible D gene TRBD1, 6 bases. The chain's CDR3 is CASSQDMMGAQFF. The CDR3 nucleotides are TGTGCCAGCAGCCAAGATATGATGGGGGCCCAGTTCTTC.